This is a list of T cell receptor beta chains from one sample in a study of spatial heterogeneity in lung cancer. TCRdb ran MiXCR on the 5' RACE reads and lists one entry per CDR3 protein. Among 85,000 to 100,000 distinct CDR3 sequences, around 12% were seen once, and the ten largest hold roughly 39%. The specimen comprised PBMCs, sampled at surgery. The receptors were sampled from a male donor with early-stage non-small cell lung cancer. Each CDR3 is given with its conserved first and last residue. Each record gives: clone size, J gene, V gene, D gene, CDR3 DNA, CDR3 protein. A D gene is named only where the DNA matches it firmly. A clone size is listed for some rows: how often the clone was seen (once, few, many), or a class if it is expanded.

few	TRBJ1-2	TRBV4-3	.	TGCGCCAGCAGCCGAGAGGGCAACTATGGCTACACCTTC	CASSREGNYGYTF
few	TRBJ1-2	TRBV20-1	TRBD1	TGCAGCCCCCGCTTTTTGGCAGGGGGCTTTGGCTACACCTTC	CSPRFLAGGFGYTF
.	TRBJ2-7	TRBV12-3/TRBV12-4	TRBD2	TGTGCCAGCAGTGTGGATAGCGGGGGTAGCTCCTACGAGCAGTACTTC	CASSVDSGGSSYEQYF
.	TRBJ2-5	TRBV5-6	.	TGTGCCAGCAGCTTGGATCGAGAGACCCAGTACTTC	CASSLDRETQYF
many	TRBJ2-7	TRBV20-1	.	TGCAGTGCTAGAGATTCCGGGCCGGGGGGCCACGAGCAGTACTTC	CSARDSGPGGHEQYF
.	TRBJ2-3	TRBV5-1	TRBD2	TGCGCCAGCAGACTAGCGGGAGGGGTAGATACGCAGTATTTT	CASRLAGGVDTQYF
few	TRBJ1-1	TRBV7-7	.	TGTGCTAGCAGCTTAAATAGAGAGACTGAAGCTTTCTTT	CASSLNRETEAFF
.	TRBJ2-1	TRBV7-2	TRBD2	TGTGCCAGCAGCCCCGGGACTAGGACTTCGGAGGAGCAGTTCTTC	CASSPGTRTSEEQFF
many	TRBJ1-6	TRBV27	TRBD1	TGTGCCAGCAGTCAGGACAGGGGAGGTTATTCACCCCTCCACTTT	CASSQDRGGYSPLHF
few	TRBJ2-1	TRBV7-9	TRBD2	TGTGCCAGCAGCTTGGCGAAGGGAGGGACGGCGCCTCTAGAGCAGTTCTTC	CASSLAKGGTAPLEQFF
few	TRBJ2-2	TRBV10-3	.	TGTGCCACCAAACCTACCGGGACTGCGAACACCGGGGAGCTGTTTTTT	CATKPTGTANTGELFF
few	TRBJ1-6	TRBV6-5	.	TGTGCCAGCACTGGCTCCTATAATTCACCCCTCCACTTT	CASTGSYNSPLHF
medium-sized	TRBJ2-1	TRBV18	.	TGTGCCAGCTCACCAGGAGGCCGTTATGGTGAGCAGTTCTTC	CASSPGGRYGEQFF
.	TRBJ2-2	TRBV9	.	TGTGCCAGCAGCGTAGCTCCTAGCGTGAACACCGGGGAGCTGTTTTTT	CASSVAPSVNTGELFF
.	TRBJ2-2	TRBV6-5	TRBD2	TGTGCCAGCAGTTACGGTAGCGGGAGGCCAACCGCCGGGGAGCTGTTTTTT	CASSYGSGRPTAGELFF
many	TRBJ2-5	TRBV29-1	TRBD1	TGCAGCGTTGGGCGCCAAGGGGGCGGTGAGACCCAGTACTTC	CSVGRQGGGETQYF
few	TRBJ2-7	TRBV4-1	.	TGCGCCAGCAGCGAGTACTATGGGTCCTACGAGCAGTACTTC	CASSEYYGSYEQYF
many	TRBJ2-7	TRBV28	.	TGTGCCATATTTCCCCCCGAGTTCGAGCAGTACTTC	CAIFPPEFEQYF
.	TRBJ2-3	TRBV20-1	TRBD2	TGCAGTGCTAGAGAAAGCGGGACTAGCGGGAGTAGGAGAACAGATACGCAGTATTTT	CSARESGTSGSRRTDTQYF
.	TRBJ1-5	TRBV20-1	.	TGCAGTGCTAGAGTTGGGGCGGCGGGTGGTCAGCCCCAGCATTTT	CSARVGAAGGQPQHF
.	TRBJ2-7	TRBV6-4	TRBD2	TGTGCCAGGGTAGCGGGGTACGAGCAGTACTTC	CARVAGYEQYF
few	TRBJ1-6	TRBV5-6	.	TGTGCCAGCAGCGGGGGCCGCGAACCCCTCTATAATTCACCCCTCCACTTT	CASSGGREPLYNSPLHF
many	TRBJ2-6	TRBV27	.	TGTGCCAGCAGTGTCGGGACCATTCTCTCTGGGGCCAACGTCCTGACTTTC	CASSVGTILSGANVLTF
few	TRBJ2-7	TRBV7-2	TRBD2	TGTGCCAGCGGAGCGGGACTGCCGAAGGACGAGCAGTACTTC	CASGAGLPKDEQYF
.	TRBJ1-1	TRBV28	TRBD1	TGTGCCAGCACCAGGGACAGGGAGGGCACTGAAGCTTTCTTT	CASTRDREGTEAFF
few	TRBJ1-2	TRBV5-4	.	TGTGCCAGCAGCTCCGACAGCTTCTATGGCTACACCTTC	CASSSDSFYGYTF
few	TRBJ2-3	TRBV11-2	TRBD1	TGTGCCAGCCGCGACAGGGTAGGCACAGATACGCAGTATTTT	CASRDRVGTDTQYF
many	TRBJ2-3	TRBV4-1	.	TGCGCCAGCAGCAACTTACGATCAGATACGCAGTATTTT	CASSNLRSDTQYF
few	TRBJ2-3	TRBV7-2	.	TGTGCCAGCAGCCCGACCGGGACTACGCAGTATTTT	CASSPTGTTQYF
.	TRBJ1-1	TRBV5-1	TRBD1	TGCGCCAGCAGCTTGGGGACAGGGAAGATGACTGAAGCTTTCTTT	CASSLGTGKMTEAFF
.	TRBJ1-5	TRBV10-2	.	TGCGCCAGCAGTGATTATGTGGGAAATCAGCCCCAGCATTTT	CASSDYVGNQPQHF
few	TRBJ2-1	TRBV14	.	TGTGCCAGCAGCACGGGCCTAGCGAAAACCTACAATGAGCAGTTCTTC	CASSTGLAKTYNEQFF
many	TRBJ2-4	TRBV28	.	TGTGCCAGCAGCCCGTCGGTGAGCGCGATAAACATTCAGTACTTC	CASSPSVSAINIQYF
many	TRBJ2-1	TRBV4-2	.	TGTGCCAGCAGCCAAGGGACCTACAATGAGCAGTTCTTC	CASSQGTYNEQFF
.	TRBJ2-4	TRBV12-3/TRBV12-4	.	TGTGCCAGCAGTGCAGCCTACTTAGCCAAAAACATTCAGTACTTC	CASSAAYLAKNIQYF
many	TRBJ2-5	TRBV11-1	TRBD2	TGTGCCAGCAGCGCCGGGACTAGCGGACAAGAGACCCAGTACTTC	CASSAGTSGQETQYF
.	TRBJ2-7	TRBV5-4	.	TGTGCCAGCAGCTTGGACTTGGGGACCTACGAGCAGTACTTC	CASSLDLGTYEQYF
many	TRBJ2-2	TRBV7-8	TRBD1	TGTGCCAGCAGCTGGGACAGGGACGCCGGGGAGCTGTTTTTT	CASSWDRDAGELFF
.	TRBJ2-3	TRBV6-5	TRBD2	TGTGCCAGCAGTTACTCGAAGGCGGGGGGGCCTGGTACGCAGTATTTT	CASSYSKAGGPGTQYF
.	TRBJ2-3	TRBV6-2/TRBV6-3	TRBD2	TGTGCCAGCAGTTTCCCGACTAGCGGGAACACAGATACGCAGTATTTT	CASSFPTSGNTDTQYF
many	TRBJ2-6	TRBV5-1	.	TGCGCCAGCAGCTTGTTTCTGTCTGGGGCCAACGTCCTGACTTTC	CASSLFLSGANVLTF
many	TRBJ2-3	TRBV6-2/TRBV6-3	.	TGTGCCAGCAGTTTTGGGGGGAGCACAGATACGCAGTATTTT	CASSFGGSTDTQYF
.	TRBJ2-3	TRBV3-1	TRBD2	TGTGCCAGCAGCGGACGACTAGCGGGCACAGATACGCAGTATTTT	CASSGRLAGTDTQYF
.	TRBJ1-1	TRBV11-3	.	TGTGCCAGCAGCGCGACAGGTGTGAACACTGAAGCTTTCTTT	CASSATGVNTEAFF
.	TRBJ2-1	TRBV20-1	TRBD2	TGCAGTGCTACGACTAGCGGGACTGAGCAGTTCTTC	CSATTSGTEQFF
few	TRBJ2-6	TRBV10-3	.	TGTGCCATCAGCGAAGCCAACGTCCTGACTTTC	CAISEANVLTF
many	TRBJ2-3	TRBV5-1	.	TGCGCCAGCAGCCCTAAATGGGCAGAGTTCACAGATACGCAGTATTTT	CASSPKWAEFTDTQYF
few	TRBJ1-5	TRBV30	TRBD1	TGTGCCTGGAGTGAGAGACAGGGGGCTCAGCCCCAGCATTTT	CAWSERQGAQPQHF
.	TRBJ2-7	TRBV6-2/TRBV6-3	.	TGTGCCAGCAGAGCAGGGGTAAGCAGGTACGAGCAGTACTTC	CASRAGVSRYEQYF